These T cell receptor beta chains were read from a single sample in a study of T-cell memory formation after mild COVID-19. TCRdb re-analysed the 5' RACE reads in MiXCR, keeping a single row per CDR3 protein. The sample consists of roughly 450,000 distinct CDR3 sequences, 18% of them appearing once. Sequenced sample: PBMCs or a T cell subset sorted from them (not recorded which). The receptors come from a man in his late teens or twenties who had mild COVID-19 (a few samples of this study predate the infection). Cell type and time point are not known. The CDR3 runs from the conserved cysteine through the conserved F or W. Fields, in order: clone size, V gene, CDR3 length, D gene, J gene, CDR3 DNA, CDR3 protein. D genes are given only for firm matches. Only some rows state a clone size, as once, few, many or a class for expanded clones.

clone_size: NA; v_call: TRBV6-5; cdr3_length: 13; d_call: TRBD2; j_call: TRBJ2-1; cdr3_nt: TGTGCCAGCAGCCTGACTAGCGGGGGTGAGCAGTTCTTC; cdr3_aa: CASSLTSGGEQFF
clone_size: few; v_call: TRBV4-2; cdr3_length: 15; d_call: TRBD2; j_call: TRBJ2-1; cdr3_nt: TGTGCCAGCACCGGGGGGGGCCTAGCAAGGAATGAGCAGTTCTTC; cdr3_aa: CASTGGGLARNEQFF
clone_size: NA; v_call: TRBV7-6; cdr3_length: 13; d_call: NA; j_call: TRBJ2-3; cdr3_nt: TGTGCCAGCAGCTCGCTGAGCACAGATACGCAGTATTTT; cdr3_aa: CASSSLSTDTQYF
clone_size: NA; v_call: TRBV12-3/TRBV12-4; cdr3_length: 13; d_call: NA; j_call: TRBJ2-7; cdr3_nt: TGTGCCAGCACCATGGGGCTAAACGGCGAGCAGTACTTC; cdr3_aa: CASTMGLNGEQYF
clone_size: NA; v_call: TRBV6-5; cdr3_length: 13; d_call: NA; j_call: TRBJ1-2; cdr3_nt: TGTGCCAGCAGCCGGGGGGGTAACTATGGCTACACCTTC; cdr3_aa: CASSRGGNYGYTF
clone_size: NA; v_call: TRBV5-4; cdr3_length: 16; d_call: TRBD2; j_call: TRBJ2-3; cdr3_nt: TGTGCCAGCAGCAAAACTAGCGGGGGCGGCACAGATACGCAGTATTTT; cdr3_aa: CASSKTSGGGTDTQYF
clone_size: few; v_call: TRBV4-3; cdr3_length: 16; d_call: TRBD2; j_call: TRBJ2-2; cdr3_nt: TGCGCCAGCACGAAATTAGCGGGGGAGAACACCGGGGAGCTGTTTTTT; cdr3_aa: CASTKLAGENTGELFF
clone_size: few; v_call: TRBV12-3/TRBV12-4; cdr3_length: 11; d_call: NA; j_call: TRBJ1-2; cdr3_nt: TGTGCCAGCAGCCGCAGCAATGGCTACACCTTC; cdr3_aa: CASSRSNGYTF
clone_size: NA; v_call: TRBV12-3/TRBV12-4; cdr3_length: 20; d_call: TRBD1; j_call: TRBJ1-6; cdr3_nt: TGTGCCAGCAGTCCAACCACTCGGGGGACAGGAGGGCCCGGCAATTCACCCCTCCACTTT; cdr3_aa: CASSPTTRGTGGPGNSPLHF
clone_size: few; v_call: TRBV4-1; cdr3_length: 13; d_call: NA; j_call: TRBJ1-1; cdr3_nt: TGCGCCAGCAGACCCATGGAGTCGGGTGCGGCTTTCTTT; cdr3_aa: CASRPMESGAAFF
clone_size: few; v_call: TRBV7-2; cdr3_length: 15; d_call: TRBD1; j_call: TRBJ1-5; cdr3_nt: TGTGCCAGCAGCTTAAACAGGGGTTTGGATCAGCCCCAGCATTTT; cdr3_aa: CASSLNRGLDQPQHF
clone_size: few; v_call: TRBV20-1; cdr3_length: 13; d_call: NA; j_call: TRBJ2-7; cdr3_nt: TGCAGTGCTAGTTTAGCGGTCCTCTACGAGCAGTACTTC; cdr3_aa: CSASLAVLYEQYF
clone_size: NA; v_call: TRBV30; cdr3_length: 16; d_call: TRBD2; j_call: TRBJ2-1; cdr3_nt: TGTGCCTGCCTCCTCACTCGCGGGGGTTCCTACAATGAGCAGTTCTTC; cdr3_aa: CACLLTRGGSYNEQFF
clone_size: many; v_call: TRBV12-3/TRBV12-4; cdr3_length: 16; d_call: NA; j_call: TRBJ1-2; cdr3_nt: TGTGCCAGCAGCTCGTTATCAGGGGTTGAGAACTATGGCTACACCTTC; cdr3_aa: CASSSLSGVENYGYTF